This T cell receptor beta chain emerged from a study of liver allograft versus peripheral blood T cells. Background on the study: The authors compared T cell receptor repertoires in transplanted livers with those in the peripheral blood of recipients. Points from the study as a whole: Repertoires of T cell receptors that resided inside liver allografts reportedly differed from those in peripheral blood.

The table lists this clonotype with a few counts. Its antigen remains unidentified. TCRdb processed the reads anew with MiXCR; each CDR3 protein has one entry. This sample has about 5,000 distinct CDR3 sequences, with about 17% found just once. Germline V CDR1 and CDR2: MDHEN, SYDVKM. Trimming cost V 7 bases and J 7 bases; bases outside gene matches: 12. The CDR3 consists of 14 residues. The chain links TRBV28 to TRBJ2-7; 8 bases fit TRBD1. This receptor was identified in a human patient who had a liver transplant. The graft donor may account for some of the T cells. The CDR3 DNA sequence: TGTGCCAGCACCAACCCTTGGACAGGGCAAGAGCAGTACTTC. Protein: CASTNPWTGQEQYF.